The 30 T cell receptor beta chains below come from one sample, sequenced in a study of blood T cell repertoires in COVID-19. This table comes from immunoSEQ multiplex PCR, and its TCRdb copy is limited to in-frame clones, with some not included. Among some 260,000 clones, about 88% were seen once, and the ten largest hold about 2.1%. The material sequenced was peripheral blood. The receptors shown here come from a woman in her thirties or forties who had recovered from COVID-19.

V is TRBV5-1 and J is TRBJ2-3, with TRBD2 matching 7 bases. This CDR3 spans 15 amino acids. J lost 1 base, V lost 1 base, and 3 bases had no gene match. From germline, CDR1 is SGHRS and CDR2 YFSETQ. CDR3 DNA: TGCGCCAGCAGCTTGTCTGCGGGGGGCACAGATACGCAGTATTTT. This encodes CASSLSAGGTDTQYF.

V is TRBV2 and J is TRBJ1-4, with a weak D call TRBD1 (6 bases). CDR3 length: 17 amino acids. Trimming removed 4 bases from V and 3 bases from J, with 18 bases in between. Per germline, CDR1 SNHLY and CDR2 FYNNEI. The DNA for the CDR3 is TGTGCCAGCAGTGTACCAGGGGCCGAGATGGCTAATGAAAAACTGTTTTTT. Its translation is CASSVPGAEMANEKLFF.

The chain is built from TRBV28 and TRBJ1-6; 9 bases are shared with TRBD1. The CDR3 loop spans 13 amino acids. J lost 7 bases, V lost 8 bases, and 3 bases had no gene match. Germline V gives CDR1 MDHEN, CDR2 SYDVKM. DNA for the CDR3: TGTGCCAGCGGGGGACAGGGAAATTCACCCCTCCACTTT. It codes for CASGGQGNSPLHF. The full variable domain, in which reference TRBV28 and TRBJ1-6 provide the parts outside the CDR3, is DVKVTQSSRYLVKRTGEKVFLECVQDMDHENMFWYRQDPGLGLRLIYFSYDVKMKEKGDIPEGYSVSREKKERFSLILESASTNQTSMYLCASGGQGNSPLHFGNGTRLTVT.

The rearrangement joins TRBV5-5 to TRBJ2-1; 9 bases are a match to TRBD2. V shed 4 bases and J 6 bases; nucleotides not matched to a gene: 11. CDR1 is SGHKS and CDR2 is YYEKEE in the germline V gene (reference sequence). CDR3 size: 16 residues. The CDR3 reads CASSPQGGGGANEQFF. For the CDR3, the DNA is TGTGCCAGCAGCCCCCAGGGGGGCGGGGGGGCCAATGAGCAGTTCTTC.

The chain uses TRBV30 and TRBJ1-4; 7 bases line up with TRBD1. This CDR3 region has 14 residues. With 3 bases clipped from V and 7 bases from J, the junction kept 8 bases outside the gene matches. Germline lookup yields CDR1 GTSNPN and CDR2 SVGIG (reference sequence). CDR3 DNA sequence: TGTGCCTGGAGCAAAAACAGGGGACTTGAAAAACTGTTTTTT. Translation: CAWSKNRGLEKLFF.

V and J are TRBV7-8 and TRBJ1-5; D is unclear. The V end was cut by 2 bases, the J end by 8 bases, with 7 bases between. Germline CDR1 reads SGHVS; CDR2 reads FQNEAQ. This CDR3 spans 12 amino acids. The CDR3 nucleotides are TGTGCCAGCAGCTTACCCCAGAAGCCCCAGCATTTT. The encoded protein is CASSLPQKPQHF.

DNA for the CDR3: TGTGCCAGCAGCTTAGTTGGAGGGAGTACTGGAAACACCATATATTTT. Its protein product is CASSLVGGSTGNTIYF. The V and J genes are TRBV7-2 and TRBJ1-3; D uncertain. This CDR3 is 16 amino acids long. V shed 1 base and J shed 2 bases, with 12 bases lying between them. Germline CDR1 reads SGHTA; CDR2 reads FQGNSA.

The rearrangement links TRBV4-1 to TRBJ1-5; 12 bases agree with TRBD1. CDR1 MGHRA and CDR2 YSYEKL come from the germline V gene. After removal of 8 bases from V and 0 bases from J, the junction contained 14 bases not matched to a gene. This CDR3 comprises 19 residues. CDR3 region: CASQQVGGTGGISNQPQHF. The CDR3 nucleotides are TGCGCCAGCCAGCAAGTCGGGGGGACAGGGGGCATTAGCAATCAGCCCCAGCATTTT.

This clone was recorded once. The chain links TRBV7-3 to TRBJ2-3; 8 bases fit TRBD1. The CDR3 runs to 14 residues. From germline, CDR1 is SGHTA and CDR2 FQGTGA. The V gene end was trimmed by 3 bases and the J gene end by 4 bases; junction bases not matched to a gene: 3. The CDR3 here is CASSFDRGADTQYF. In DNA form, the CDR3 reads TGTGCCAGCAGCTTTGACAGGGGTGCAGATACGCAGTATTTT.

This clone was seen once. The junction and the germline gene differ at one end; a read error may be behind it. The chain carries TRBV11-2 and TRBJ1-3; D is uncertain. The CDR3 has 15 amino acids. Germline values: CDR1 SGHAT, CDR2 FQNNGV. The CDR3 sequence: CASSLARVSRNTIYF. The CDR3 region has the DNA TGTGCCAGCAGCTTAGCCCGGGTCTCTCGAAACACCATATATTTT.

This clone appeared once. The chain uses TRBV19 and TRBJ2-1; 7 bases are a match to TRBD1. The V gene end was trimmed by 6 bases and the J gene end by 7 bases; junction bases not matched to a gene: 9. The germline gives CDR1 LNHDA, CDR2 SQIVND (reference sequence). The CDR3 runs to 14 residues. CDR3 protein: CASSSGTERNEQFF. CDR3 DNA sequence: TGTGCCAGTAGCTCCGGGACAGAGAGGAATGAGCAGTTCTTC.

This chain's CDR3 is CASSPGDRFPYGYTF. The CDR3 nucleotides are TGTGCCAGCAGCCCCGGGGACAGGTTCCCGTATGGCTACACCTTC. This rearrangement joins TRBV7-9 to TRBJ1-2; 8 nucleotides line up with TRBD1. The germline gives CDR1 SEHNR, CDR2 FQNEAQ (reference sequence). Unmatched junction bases numbered 10, after V lost 5 bases and J lost 5 bases. The CDR3 has 15 amino acids. Variable domain in full (rest from reference TRBV7-9 and TRBJ1-2): DTGVSQNPRHKITKRGQNVTFRCDPISEHNRLYWYRQTLGQGPEFLTYFQNEAQLEKSRLLSDRFSAERPKGSFSTLEIQRTEQGDSAMYLCASSPGDRFPYGYTFGSGTRLTVV.

This sequence joins TRBV24-1 and TRBJ2-5, with 9 bases matching TRBD1. V shed 0 bases, J shed 5 bases, and the junction held 3 bases outside the gene matches. Per germline, CDR1 KGHDR and CDR2 SFDVKD. This CDR3 is 15 amino acids long. CDR3 region: CATSDLGQGYETQYF. For the CDR3, the DNA is TGTGCCACCAGTGATTTGGGACAGGGGTATGAGACCCAGTACTTC.

In its sample, this clone was seen a few times. The chain carries TRBV27 and TRBJ1-1; 10 bases are a match to TRBD1. V was pared by 4 bases and J by 0 bases, with 5 bases of the junction left unmatched. Germline assignment: CDR1 MNHEY and CDR2 SMNVEV (reference sequence). This CDR3 contains 16 residues. The CDR3 DNA sequence: TGTGCCAGCAGTTCGACAGGGGGCCGAATGAACACTGAAGCTTTCTTT. It yields the protein CASSSTGGRMNTEAFF.

This chain uses TRBV6-2 or TRBV6-3 with TRBJ2-7; TRBD1 agrees at 8 bases. V trimming: 5 bases; J trimming: 1 base; junction bases outside the gene matches: 13. Germline V CDR1 and CDR2: MNHEY, SVGEGT. This CDR3 has 17 amino acids. The CDR3 spells CASSAHEGQGGSYEQYF. In nucleotides, the CDR3 is TGTGCCAGCAGTGCGCACGAAGGACAGGGTGGGTCCTACGAGCAGTACTTC.

This chain links TRBV5-6 with TRBJ1-4; a weak D match, TRBD1 (5 bases). The CDR3 totals 16 residues. V lost 4 bases and J lost 4, with 17 bases in between. Germline CDR1 SGHDT, CDR2 YYEEEE. The CDR3, as DNA: TGTGCCAGCAGCCTCTCCAGGGAGGTCGATAATGAAAAACTGTTTTTT. Its translation is CASSLSREVDNEKLFF.

The chain employs TRBV29-1 and TRBJ1-2, with D unclear. The V and J ends lost 1 base and 0 bases respectively, with 9 bases between them. CDR1 is SQVTM, CDR2 ANQGSEA, per germline. The CDR3 has 14 residues. The CDR3 protein is CSVEAPPANYGYTF. CDR3 DNA: TGCAGCGTTGAAGCCCCGCCAGCTAACTATGGCTACACCTTC. Filled out from reference TRBV29-1 and TRBJ1-2, the complete variable domain reads SAVISQKPSRDICQRGTSLTIQCQVDSQVTMMFWYRQQPGQSLTLIATANQGSEATYESGFVIDKFPISRPNLTFSTLTVSNMSPEDSSIYLCSVEAPPANYGYTFGSGTRLTVV.

The J gene is TRBJ2-2, the V gene TRBV5-1, with 7 bases that match TRBD2. The junction had 3 bases not matched to a gene; V was cut back by 0 bases and J by 4 bases. This CDR3 is built from 15 residues. The germline V gene encodes CDR1 SGHRS and CDR2 YFSETQ. CDR3 nucleotides: TGCGCCAGCAGCTTGGTGGCGGGGGTCACCGGGGAGCTGTTTTTT. Its translation: CASSLVAGVTGELFF.

The rearrangement joins TRBV4-3 to TRBJ2-2; 8 bases match TRBD2. Germline V gene lookup returns CDR1 LGHNA and CDR2 YSLEER. V dropped 6 bases and J dropped 3; count of bases not matched to a gene: 3. This CDR3 is built from 14 residues. In nucleotides, the CDR3 is TGCGCCAGCAGACTAGCGGTTGACACCGGGGAGCTGTTTTTT. Its translation: CASRLAVDTGELFF.

This clone is a singleton in its sample. V usage is TRBV28 and J usage is TRBJ2-1; 8 bases match TRBD2. The CDR3 contains 14 residues. The J segment lost 8 bases and the V segment lost 6 bases, leaving 9 bases of the junction unmatched. Germline CDR1 is MDHEN and CDR2 is SYDVKM. Written as DNA, the CDR3 is TGTGCCAGCAGCCCCGGGACTAGTCGGGATGAGCAGTTCTTC. Encoded protein: CASSPGTSRDEQFF. The entire variable domain, with the rest obtained from reference TRBV28 and TRBJ2-1, is as follows: DVKVTQSSRYLVKRTGEKVFLECVQDMDHENMFWYRQDPGLGLRLIYFSYDVKMKEKGDIPEGYSVSREKKERFSLILESASTNQTSMYLCASSPGTSRDEQFFGPGTRLTVL.

CDR3 region: CASSQGVARTYNEQFF. CDR3 nucleotide sequence: TGCGCCAGCAGCCAAGGGGTAGCTCGTACCTACAATGAGCAGTTCTTC. V and J are TRBV4-1 and TRBJ2-1; unclear D gene. V lost 1 base, J lost 2 bases, and 12 bases lay in between. The V gene's germline CDR1 is MGHRA and CDR2 YSYEKL. The CDR3 sequence is 16 residues long.

This chain uses TRBV6-2 or TRBV6-3 with TRBJ2-7, with TRBD2 matching over 10 bases. V was clipped by 2 bases and J by 6 bases; unmatched bases: 4. This CDR3 region has 14 residues. From germline, CDR1 is MNHEY and CDR2 SVGEGT. The CDR3 bases are TGTGCCAGCAGTTACGAGCGGGGGGGCCGCGAGCAGTACTTC. This encodes CASSYERGGREQYF.

CDR3 protein: CAISAGTGRSGANVLTF. DNA for the CDR3: TGTGCCATCAGCGCCGGGACAGGGCGCTCTGGGGCCAACGTCCTGACTTTC. The V call is TRBV10-3, the J call TRBJ2-6; 9 bases are a match to TRBD1. This CDR3 has 17 amino acids. In germline, CDR1 is ENHRY, CDR2 SYGVKD. J lost 0 bases, V lost 6 bases, and 6 bases had no gene match.

The chain recombines TRBV20-1 with TRBJ2-5, with D tentatively TRBD1 or TRBD2 (6 bases each). Per germline, CDR1 DFQATT and CDR2 SNEGSKA (reference sequence). The CDR3 extends over 14 amino acids. Trimming shortened V by 3 bases and J by 7 bases, and 18 bases separated the two germline ends. The CDR3 sequence is CSASDRRARLTQYF. CDR3 nucleotide sequence: TGCAGTGCTAGTGACAGGAGGGCTCGCTTGACCCAGTACTTC.

J is TRBJ2-2 and V is TRBV5-1, with TRBD2 matching 7 bases. The CDR3 spans 15 residues. The trim removed 2 bases at V and 2 bases at J, leaving 3 bases unmatched. Germline CDR1 is SGHRS and CDR2 is YFSETQ. Here the CDR3 reads CASSFGGLNTGELFF. CDR3 coding DNA: TGCGCCAGCAGCTTTGGGGGACTAAACACCGGGGAGCTGTTTTTT.

The V and J genes are TRBV25-1 and TRBJ1-4; TRBD1 is a possible D gene (5 bases). The V and J ends lost 4 bases and 8 bases respectively, with 11 bases between them. Germline lookup yields CDR1 MGHDK and CDR2 SYGVNS. The CDR3 consists of 13 residues. The CDR3 reads CASSGGIREKLFF. The CDR3 DNA reads TGTGCCAGCAGTGGGGGCATCCGGGAAAAACTGTTTTTT.

This clone has just one count. The gene calls are TRBV11-3 and TRBJ2-1, with D tentatively TRBD1 (6 bases). Deletions cut 5 bases from V and 6 bases from J, with 17 bases between. The CDR3 loop spans 15 amino acids. In germline, CDR1 is SGHNT, CDR2 YENEEA. The CDR3 DNA reads TGTGCCAGCAGCAATAGGGGGTTTACCCTCAATGAGCAGTTCTTC. Amino acid sequence: CASSNRGFTLNEQFF.

The V call is TRBV19, the J call TRBJ2-7, with no clear D. The CDR3 covers 14 residues. Deletions cut 5 bases from V and 0 bases from J, with 11 bases between. Germline loops: CDR1 LNHDA, CDR2 SQIVND (reference sequence). The CDR3 nucleotides read TGTGCCAGTAGTGGGCCAGGTGTCTCCTACGAGCAGTACTTC. It is translated as CASSGPGVSYEQYF.

J is TRBJ1-2 and V is TRBV9, with D possibly being TRBD1 (6 bases). This CDR3 spans 16 amino acids. Germline CDR1 is SGDLS and CDR2 is YYNGEE. V was cut by 0 bases and J by 2 bases, with 14 bases left in between. The DNA of the CDR3 is TGTGCCAGCAGCGTAGAACAGGGCAGTTCAAACTATGGCTACACCTTC. As protein: CASSVEQGSSNYGYTF.

CDR3 protein: CASSLWGRGGTYGYTF. CDR3 in DNA: TGTGCCAGCAGTTTATGGGGGAGAGGGGGCACCTATGGCTACACCTTC. The V and J genes are TRBV27 and TRBJ1-2; 7 bases agree with TRBD1. The germline V gene has CDR1 MNHEY and CDR2 SMNVEV (reference sequence). The CDR3 is made up of 16 amino acids. V was pared by 1 base and J by 4 bases, with 9 bases of the junction left unmatched.